This T cell receptor beta chain was retrieved from a study of blood T cells in healthy people across ages. Peripheral blood, around 10 milliliters per donor, was collected. A J-beta primer mix and a sample-barcoded 5' primer were used in a second PCR of roughly 6 to 12 cycles. TCRdb re-called the 5' RACE reads with MiXCR, one entry per CDR3 protein. The sample shows around 1,500,000 distinct CDR3 sequences, 42% of them seen only once. This clonotype has a handful of counts. CDR3 length: 14 amino acids. Germline V gene sequence: CDR1 DFQATT, CDR2 SNEGSKA (reference sequence). Losses at the gene ends were 6 bases for V and 2 bases for J; bases not matched to a gene: 8.

The gene calls are TRBV20-1 and TRBJ2-3; 7 nucleotides match TRBD2. The receptor's source is a woman aged 18-30 years in good health. The source material was blood. CDR3 DNA sequence: TGCAGTGCCTCCTGGAGCGGGAACACAGATACGCAGTATTTT. Amino acid sequence: CSASWSGNTDTQYF.